This note documents a single T cell receptor (beta chain) sequence. CDR1 and CDR2 (germline): LGHDT, YNNKEL (reference sequence). V trimming: 6 bases; J trimming: 0 bases; junction bases outside the gene matches: 2. The CDR3 runs 15 residues. These data are taken from a study of blood T cell repertoires in COVID-19. Study as a whole: In each case, the material was cDNA or gDNA derived from T cells, B-cell-depleted T cells, or PBMCs.

Enrolled during active infection, Seattle patients were then followed longitudinally. The repertoire was sequenced with immunoSEQ multiplex PCR; TCRdb's copy has only in-frame clones and lacks some. The sample comprises 250,000 to 400,000 clones, about 91% of which are singletons, and under 2% rests with the top ten. The V call is TRBV3-1 (or the pseudogene TRBV3-2), the J call TRBJ2-3; 11 bases fit TRBD2. This receptor was taken from a woman between 25 and 40 years old with COVID-19, enrolled during active disease. Sequencing was done on a sample of peripheral blood. The CDR3 is CASSRLAGSTDTQYF. CDR3 DNA: TGTGCCAGCAGTAGACTAGCGGGGAGCACAGATACGCAGTATTTT.